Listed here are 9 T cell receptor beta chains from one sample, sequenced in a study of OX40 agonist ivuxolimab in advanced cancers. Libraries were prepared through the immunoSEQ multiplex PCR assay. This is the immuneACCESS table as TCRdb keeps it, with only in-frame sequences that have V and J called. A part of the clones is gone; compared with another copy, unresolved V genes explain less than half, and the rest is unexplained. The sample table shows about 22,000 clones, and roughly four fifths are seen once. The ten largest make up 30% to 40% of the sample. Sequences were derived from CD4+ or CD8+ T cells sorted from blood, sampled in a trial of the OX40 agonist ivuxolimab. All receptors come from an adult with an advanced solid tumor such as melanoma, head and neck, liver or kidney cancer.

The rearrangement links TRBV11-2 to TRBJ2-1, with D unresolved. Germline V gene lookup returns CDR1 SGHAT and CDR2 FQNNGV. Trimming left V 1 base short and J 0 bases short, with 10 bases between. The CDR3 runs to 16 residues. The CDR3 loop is CASSLGRSRSYNEQFF. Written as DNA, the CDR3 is TGTGCCAGCAGCTTAGGACGCAGTCGCTCCTACAATGAGCAGTTCTTC.

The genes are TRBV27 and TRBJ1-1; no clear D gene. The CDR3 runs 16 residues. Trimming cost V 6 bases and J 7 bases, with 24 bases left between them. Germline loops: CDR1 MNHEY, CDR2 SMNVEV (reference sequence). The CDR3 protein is CASSHIPVEMVGEAFF. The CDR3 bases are TGTGCCAGCAGCCACATCCCCGTAGAGATGGTGGGTGAAGCTTTCTTT.

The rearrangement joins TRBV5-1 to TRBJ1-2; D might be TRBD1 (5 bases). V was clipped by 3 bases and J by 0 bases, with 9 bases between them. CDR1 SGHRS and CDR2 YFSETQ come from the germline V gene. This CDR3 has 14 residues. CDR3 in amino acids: CASSSTGTNYGYTF. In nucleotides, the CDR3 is TGCGCCAGCAGCTCCACAGGTACTAACTATGGCTACACCTTC.

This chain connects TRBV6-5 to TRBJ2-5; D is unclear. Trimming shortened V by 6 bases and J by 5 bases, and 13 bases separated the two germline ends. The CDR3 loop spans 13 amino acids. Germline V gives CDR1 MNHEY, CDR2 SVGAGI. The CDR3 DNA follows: TGTGCCAGCAGCTGGGCCCCTGGGGAGACCCAGTACTTC. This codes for CASSWAPGETQYF.

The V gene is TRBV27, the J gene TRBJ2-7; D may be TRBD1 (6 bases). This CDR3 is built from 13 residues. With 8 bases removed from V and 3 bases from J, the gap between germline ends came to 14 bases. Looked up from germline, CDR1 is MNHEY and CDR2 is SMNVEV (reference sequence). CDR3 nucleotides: TGTGCCAGCGGACAGAAACCCTACTACGAGCAGTACTTC. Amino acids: CASGQKPYYEQYF.

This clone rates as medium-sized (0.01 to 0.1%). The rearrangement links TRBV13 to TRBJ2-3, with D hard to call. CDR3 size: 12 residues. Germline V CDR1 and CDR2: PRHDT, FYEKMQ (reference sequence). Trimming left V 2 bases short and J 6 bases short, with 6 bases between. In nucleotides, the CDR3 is TGTGCCAGCAGCTTAACAACTGATACGCAGTATTTT. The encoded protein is CASSLTTDTQYF.

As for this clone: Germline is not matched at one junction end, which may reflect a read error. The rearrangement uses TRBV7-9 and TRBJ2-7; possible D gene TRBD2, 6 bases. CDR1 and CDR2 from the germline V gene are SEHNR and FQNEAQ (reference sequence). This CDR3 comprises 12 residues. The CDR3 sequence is CASSLGTPELYF. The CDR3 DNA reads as TGTGCCAGCAGCCTCGGGACTCCGGAGCTGTACTTC. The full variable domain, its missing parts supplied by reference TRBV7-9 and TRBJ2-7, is DTGVSQNPRHKITKRGQNVTFRCDPISEHNRLYWYRQTLGQGPEFLTYFQNEAQLEKSRLLSDRFSAERPKGSFSTLEIQRTEQGDSAMYLCASSLGTPELYFGPGTRLTVT.

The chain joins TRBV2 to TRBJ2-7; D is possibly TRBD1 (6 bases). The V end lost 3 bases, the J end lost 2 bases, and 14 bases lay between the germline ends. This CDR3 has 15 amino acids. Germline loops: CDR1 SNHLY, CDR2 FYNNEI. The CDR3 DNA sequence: TGTGCCAGCAGTGACGTGCAGGGGCACCCCTACGAGCAGTACTTC. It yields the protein CASSDVQGHPYEQYF.

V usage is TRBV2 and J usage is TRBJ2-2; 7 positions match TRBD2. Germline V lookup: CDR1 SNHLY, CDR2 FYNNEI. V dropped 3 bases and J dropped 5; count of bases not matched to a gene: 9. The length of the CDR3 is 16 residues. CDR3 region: CASSDSDGRMTGELFF. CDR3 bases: TGTGCCAGCAGTGATTCGGACGGGAGGATGACCGGGGAGCTGTTTTTT.